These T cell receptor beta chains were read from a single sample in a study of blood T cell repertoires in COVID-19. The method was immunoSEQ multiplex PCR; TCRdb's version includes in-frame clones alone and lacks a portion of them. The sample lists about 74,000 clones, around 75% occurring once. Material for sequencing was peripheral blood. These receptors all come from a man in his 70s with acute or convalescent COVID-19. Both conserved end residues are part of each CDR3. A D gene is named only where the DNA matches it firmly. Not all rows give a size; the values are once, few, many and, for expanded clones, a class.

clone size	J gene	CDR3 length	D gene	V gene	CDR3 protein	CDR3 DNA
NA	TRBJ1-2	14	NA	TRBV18	CASSPSPDSYGYTF	TGTGCCAGCTCACCCTCCCCGGACAGTTATGGCTACACCTTC
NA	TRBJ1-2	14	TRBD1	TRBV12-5	CASGLVGTGYGYTF	TGTGCTAGTGGTTTAGTCGGGACAGGCTATGGCTACACCTTC
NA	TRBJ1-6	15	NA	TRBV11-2	CASSPQGGGSSPLHF	TGTGCCAGCAGCCCCCAAGGGGGAGGGAGTTCACCCCTCCACTTT
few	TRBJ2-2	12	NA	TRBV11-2	CASSGAPGELFF	TGTGCCAGCAGCGGGGCCCCCGGGGAGCTGTTTTTT
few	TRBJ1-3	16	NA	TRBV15	CATSRDPTGSGNTIYF	TGTGCCACCAGCAGAGATCCTACAGGCTCTGGAAACACCATATATTTT
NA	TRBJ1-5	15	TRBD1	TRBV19	CASSIVRGHGQPQHF	TGTGCCAGTAGTATCGTCAGGGGGCACGGTCAGCCCCAGCATTTT
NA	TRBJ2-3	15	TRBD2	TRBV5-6	CASSPPPAGPTTQYF	TGTGCCAGCAGCCCCCCGCCAGCGGGGCCCACTACGCAGTATTTT
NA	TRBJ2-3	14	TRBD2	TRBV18	CASSQLAGSDTQYF	TGTGCCAGCTCACAACTAGCGGGATCAGATACGCAGTATTTT
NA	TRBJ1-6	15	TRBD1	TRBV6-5	CASTKTGVNNSPLHF	TGTGCCAGCACCAAGACAGGGGTAAATAATTCACCCCTCCACTTT
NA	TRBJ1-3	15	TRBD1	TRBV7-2	CASSRDRATGNTIYF	TGTGCCAGCAGCCGGGACAGGGCTACTGGAAACACCATATATTTT
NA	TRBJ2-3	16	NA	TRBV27	CASSLRWGPLSDTQYF	TGTGCCAGCAGTTTGAGGTGGGGCCCACTTTCGGATACGCAGTATTTT
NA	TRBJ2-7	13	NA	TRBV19	CASSQGHSYEQYF	TGTGCCAGTAGTCAGGGGCACTCCTACGAGCAGTACTTC
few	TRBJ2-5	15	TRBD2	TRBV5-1	CASSWAGLAQETQYF	TGCGCCAGCAGCTGGGCCGGACTAGCCCAAGAGACCCAGTACTTC
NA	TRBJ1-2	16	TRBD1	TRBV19	CASSIDLRQGTLGYTF	TGTGCCAGTAGTATAGATCTTAGACAGGGGACGCTTGGCTACACCTTC
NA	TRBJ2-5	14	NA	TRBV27	CASSSHREQETQYF	TGTGCCAGCAGTTCCCACCGGGAACAAGAGACCCAGTACTTC
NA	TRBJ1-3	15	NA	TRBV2	CASSEEGYSGNTIYF	TGTGCCAGCAGTGAAGAGGGGTACTCTGGAAACACCATATATTTT
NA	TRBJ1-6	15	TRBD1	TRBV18	CASSPRDRTNSPLHF	TGTGCCAGCTCACCCAGGGACAGGACTAATTCACCCCTCCACTTT
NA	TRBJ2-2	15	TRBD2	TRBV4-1	CASSQLGRAIGELFF	TGCGCCAGCAGCCAACTCGGGAGGGCGATCGGGGAGCTGTTTTTT
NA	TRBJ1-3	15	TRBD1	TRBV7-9	CASSLSTGSGNTIYF	TGTGCCAGCAGCCTATCGACAGGGTCAGGAAACACCATATATTTT
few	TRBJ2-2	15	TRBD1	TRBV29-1	CSAVDRGQGTGELFF	TGCAGCGCCGTCGACAGGGGGCAGGGGACCGGGGAGCTGTTTTTT
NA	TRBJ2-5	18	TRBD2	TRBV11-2	CASSFRRLAGGGLETQYF	TGTGCCAGCAGCTTTCGGCGACTAGCGGGAGGGGGACTGGAGACCCAGTACTTC
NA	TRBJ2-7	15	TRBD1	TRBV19	CASSRTGTARSEQYF	TGTGCCAGTAGTAGAACTGGGACAGCCCGATCCGAGCAGTACTTC
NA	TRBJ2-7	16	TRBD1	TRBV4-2	CASSLNPGQGIGEQYF	TGTGCCAGCAGCCTTAATCCCGGACAGGGGATCGGCGAGCAGTACTTC
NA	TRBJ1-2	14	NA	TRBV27	CASSSSTRNYGYTF	TGTGCCAGCAGTTCCTCAACACGTAACTATGGCTACACCTTC
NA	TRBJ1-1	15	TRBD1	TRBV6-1	CASSEAGRGQTEAFF	TGTGCCAGCAGTGAAGCAGGCAGGGGGCAAACTGAAGCTTTCTTT
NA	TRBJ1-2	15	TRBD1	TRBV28	CASSHRTGGGYGYTF	TGTGCCAGCAGTCACCGGACAGGGGGTGGGTATGGCTACACCTTC
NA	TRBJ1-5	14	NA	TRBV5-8	CASSPTAGNQPQHF	TGTGCCAGCAGCCCTACGGCGGGCAATCAGCCCCAGCATTTT
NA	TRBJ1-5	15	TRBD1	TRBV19	CATSGGESGNQPQHF	TGTGCCACCTCAGGGGGTGAGTCTGGCAATCAGCCCCAGCATTTT
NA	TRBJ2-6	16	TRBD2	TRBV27	CVTAPSGRTGANVLTF	TGTGTCACGGCCCCTAGCGGGAGGACTGGGGCCAACGTCCTGACTTTC
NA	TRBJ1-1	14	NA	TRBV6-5	CASSYQTGVREAFF	TGTGCCAGCAGTTACCAGACAGGTGTCCGTGAAGCTTTTTTT
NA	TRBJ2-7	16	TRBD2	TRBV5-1	CASSSPSGSSTYEQYF	TGCGCCAGCAGTTCACCTAGCGGGAGTTCCACCTACGAGCAGTACTTC
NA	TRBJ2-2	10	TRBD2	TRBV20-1	CRWLGGRLFF	TGCCGATGGCTCGGGGGGAGGCTGTTTTTT
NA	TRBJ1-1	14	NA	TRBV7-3	CASSLFPGAGEAFF	TGTGCCAGCAGCTTATTTCCAGGGGCTGGTGAAGCTTTCTTT
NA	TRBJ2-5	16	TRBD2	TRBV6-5	CASSYSSGGFQETQYF	TGTGCCAGCAGTTACAGTAGCGGGGGGTTCCAAGAGACCCAGTACTTC
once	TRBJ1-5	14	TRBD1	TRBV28	CASRAGGSNQPQHF	TGTGCCAGCAGAGCAGGGGGTAGCAATCAGCCCCAGCATTTT
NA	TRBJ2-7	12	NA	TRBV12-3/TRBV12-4	CASSGISVEQYF	TGTGCCAGCAGTGGGATTAGCGTCGAGCAGTACTTC
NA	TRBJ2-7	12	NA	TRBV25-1	CASSVVHYEQYF	TGTGCCAGCAGTGTTGTACACTACGAGCAGTACTTC
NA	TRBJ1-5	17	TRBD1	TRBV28	CASSSSDRAGLNQPQHF	TGTGCCAGCAGTTCCTCAGACAGGGCTGGGTTGAATCAGCCCCAGCATTTT
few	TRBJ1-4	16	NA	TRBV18	CASSRLPTDVNEKLFF	TGTGCCAGCTCGCGGCTTCCGACAGACGTTAATGAAAAACTGTTTTTT
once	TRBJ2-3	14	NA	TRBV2	CASGSWVSTDTQYF	TGTGCCAGCGGGAGTTGGGTGAGCACAGATACGCAGTATTTT